This passage covers 9 T cell receptor beta chains from one sample sequenced in a study of T-cell memory formation after mild COVID-19. TCRdb reprocessed the 5' RACE reads with MiXCR, giving one entry per CDR3 protein. Found here are about 250,000 distinct CDR3 sequences, roughly 15% of them singletons; the top ten hold 2% to 2.5%. The sample consisted of PBMCs or a T cell subset sorted from them (not recorded which). The receptors shown here come from an adult woman who had mild COVID-19 (a few samples of this study predate the infection). Cell type and time point are not known.

CDR3 nucleotide sequence: TGTGCCACCAGCAAAGGGACAGCGAACACCGGGGAGCTGTTTTTT. Translated: CATSKGTANTGELFF. This sequence joins TRBV24-1 and TRBJ2-2, with 7 bases fitting TRBD1. In germline, CDR1 is KGHDR, CDR2 SFDVKD. J gave up 0 bases and V 7 bases, and 4 bases lay outside the gene matches. The CDR3 extends over 15 amino acids.

J is TRBJ1-2 and V is TRBV6-5; D is uncertain. Trimming pared 6 bases from V and 8 bases from J, leaving 16 bases between. Germline-derived CDR1 and CDR2 are MNHEY and SVGAGI. The CDR3 has 13 residues. CDR3 sequence reads: CASRKAGGRGYTF. CDR3 nucleotide sequence: TGTGCCAGCAGAAAAGCAGGCGGACGCGGCTACACCTTC.

This clonotype was seen only a few times. This chain connects TRBV5-1 to TRBJ2-2; D uncertain. Germline CDR1 reads SGHRS; CDR2 reads YFSETQ. V was pared by 0 bases and J by 5 bases, with 8 bases between. The CDR3 has 14 residues. This CDR3 reads CASSLDRETGELFF. For the CDR3, the DNA is TGCGCCAGCAGCTTGGATCGTGAAACCGGGGAGCTGTTTTTT. The full variable domain, in which reference TRBV5-1 and TRBJ2-2 provide the parts outside the CDR3, is KAGVTQTPRYLIKTRGQQVTLSCSPISGHRSVSWYQQTPGQGLQFLFEYFSETQRNKGNFPGRFSGRQFSNSRSEMNVSTLELGDSALYLCASSLDRETGELFFGEGSRLTVL.

The chain is built from TRBV20-1 and TRBJ1-2; tentatively, D is TRBD1 (5 bases). CDR3 size: 14 residues. The V gene lost 5 bases and the J gene lost 4 bases, with 17 bases spanning the gap. The germline CDR1 and CDR2 sequences are DFQATT and SNEGSKA (reference sequence). The CDR3 reads CSALGTGRSYGYTF. In DNA, the CDR3 is TGCAGTGCTTTGGGGACTGGTCGGAGCTATGGCTACACCTTC.

This clonotype turned up a few times. This chain links TRBV14 with TRBJ2-1; D uncertain. V was cut by 3 bases and J by 0 bases, with 9 bases left in between. Germline assignment: CDR1 SGHDN and CDR2 FVKESK. The CDR3 spans 15 residues. CDR3 DNA: TGTGCCAGCAGCCAGATAGGCCGCTCCTACAATGAGCAGTTCTTC. As protein: CASSQIGRSYNEQFF.

This clonotype showed up just a few times. Here the CDR3 reads CASSDHSVSYGYTF. The CDR3 nucleotides read TGTGCCAGCAGTGACCACTCCGTAAGCTATGGCTACACCTTC. V gene TRBV2 combines with J gene TRBJ1-2; D call uncertain. Germline V CDR1 and CDR2: SNHLY, FYNNEI. Trimming shortened V by 3 bases and J by 4 bases, and 12 bases separated the two germline ends. The CDR3 has 14 amino acids.

The chain's CDR3 is CASKASGDTQYF. CDR3 bases: TGTGCCAGCAAGGCTAGTGGGGATACGCAGTATTTT. The J gene is TRBJ2-3, the V gene TRBV6-5; D is uncertain. Germline CDR1 and CDR2: MNHEY and SVGAGI. The CDR3 length is 12 residues. V dropped 7 bases and J dropped 6 bases, with 11 bases sitting between them.

In this sample, this clonotype turned up a few times. V is TRBV7-3 and J is TRBJ1-1, with 7 bases that match TRBD1. Trimming cost V 5 bases and J 5 bases; bases outside gene matches: 8. This CDR3 spans 14 amino acids. CDR1 SGHTA and CDR2 FQGTGA come from the germline V gene. CDR3 coding DNA: TGTGCCAGCAGCCCAGATCCACAGGGGACTGAAGCTTTCTTT. Translation gives CASSPDPQGTEAFF.

This clonotype was picked up a small number of times. The chain has TRBV6-6 and TRBJ2-3; 8 bases are shared with TRBD2. The V segment lost 9 bases and the J segment 4 bases; nucleotides outside the gene matches: 3. This CDR3 is built from 12 residues. The germline CDR1 and CDR2 sequences are MNHNY and SVGAGI (reference sequence). The DNA for the CDR3 is TGTGCCAGTGGGACTAGTTCAGATACGCAGTATTTT. It codes for CASGTSSDTQYF.